These 20 T cell receptor beta chains originate from one sample sequenced in a study of blood T cell repertoires in COVID-19. Sequencing used immunoSEQ multiplex PCR; TCRdb keeps in-frame clones, though not all of them. This sample yields about 130,000 clones, of which more than 75% are seen a single time; 3.5% to 5.5% belongs to the top ten. The sample consisted of peripheral blood. Every receptor here comes from a man aged 55 to 70 with COVID-19, enrolled during active disease.

In this sample, this clone turned up a few times. CDR3 sequence: CASRRDSGANVLTF. CDR3 DNA: TGTGCCAGTCGCAGGGACTCTGGGGCCAACGTCCTGACTTTC. The chain joins TRBV6-5 to TRBJ2-6, with a possible D match to TRBD1 (5 bases). Germline V gene data show CDR1 as MNHEY and CDR2 as SVGAGI. There are 14 residues in the CDR3. V dropped 9 bases and J dropped 0 bases, with 9 bases sitting between them.

This sequence joins TRBV11-3 and TRBJ2-2; D gene ambiguous. The CDR3 spans 16 residues. Germline V CDR1 and CDR2: SGHNT, YENEEA. Deletions cut 5 bases from V and 0 bases from J, with 13 bases between. CDR3 nucleotide sequence: TGTGCCAGCAGCCCCCGGGTAGCTTCGAACACCGGGGAGCTGTTTTTT. It is translated as CASSPRVASNTGELFF. Combining the CDR3 with reference TRBV11-3 and TRBJ2-2 gives the whole variable domain EAGVVQSPRYKIIEKKQPVAFWCNPISGHNTLYWYLQNLGQGPELLIRYENEEAVDDSQLPKDRFSAERLKGVDSTLKIQPAELGDSAVYLCASSPRVASNTGELFFGEGSRLTVL.

The chain uses TRBV28 and TRBJ1-2; no clear D. CDR1 and CDR2 from the germline V gene are MDHEN and SYDVKM. V was shortened by 2 bases and J by 6 bases, with 7 bases between the two germline ends. This CDR3 comprises 12 residues. As DNA, the CDR3 is TGTGCCAGCAGTTTACAGATCCATGGCTACACCTTC. It codes for CASSLQIHGYTF.

The chain has TRBV7-3 and TRBJ1-1; 9 nucleotides match TRBD1. The CDR3 spans 16 residues. V shed 5 bases and J 1 base; nucleotides not matched to a gene: 8. The germline gives CDR1 SGHTA, CDR2 FQGTGA. The CDR3, as DNA: TGTGCCAGCAGCCTTGGGACAGGGTTCGGGAACACTGAAGCTTTCTTT. This gives the protein CASSLGTGFGNTEAFF.

Only a few counts were recorded for this clone. The J gene is TRBJ2-2, the V gene TRBV6-6; TRBD1 matches at 7 bases. V was pared by 7 bases and J by 4 bases, with 12 bases of the junction left unmatched. The CDR3 has 16 amino acids. The germline V gene encodes CDR1 MNHNY and CDR2 SVGAGI (reference sequence). CDR3 DNA: TGTGCCAGCACCCTTATACAGGGGACGAGCACCGGGGAGCTGTTTTTT. It encodes CASTLIQGTSTGELFF.

This sequence joins TRBV10-2 and TRBJ1-5; 7 bases agree with TRBD1. This CDR3 is 16 amino acids long. From germline, CDR1 is WSHSY and CDR2 SAAADI. J gave up 7 bases and V 0 bases, and 9 bases lay outside the gene matches. The CDR3 bases are TGCGCCAGCAGTGAGTCCACCCGACAGGGTCGGCAGCCCCAGCATTTT. Its translation: CASSESTRQGRQPQHF.

The J gene is TRBJ1-6, the V gene TRBV10-3; 8 bases fit TRBD1. The CDR3 consists of 18 residues. Germline V lookup: CDR1 ENHRY, CDR2 SYGVKD. V was clipped by 3 bases and J by 8 bases; unmatched bases: 15. CDR3 nucleotides: TGTGCCATCAGTGACCAGACAGGACAGGGTCTTGGTTATTCACCCCTCCACTTT. Amino acids: CAISDQTGQGLGYSPLHF.

The chain joins TRBV6-4 to TRBJ1-5, with 7 positions matching TRBD1. There are 16 residues in the CDR3. J gave up 3 bases and V 2 bases, and 7 bases lay outside the gene matches. Germline-derived CDR1 and CDR2 are MRHNA and SNTAGT. Written as DNA, the CDR3 is TGTGCCAGCAGTGACGAGTCAGGGGGTGTCAATCAGCCCCAGCATTTT. It encodes CASSDESGGVNQPQHF.

This chain joins TRBV27 and TRBJ2-1, with 9 bases fitting TRBD1. V shed 6 bases, J shed 5 bases, and the junction held 8 bases outside the gene matches. The germline V gene encodes CDR1 MNHEY and CDR2 SMNVEV (reference sequence). CDR3 length: 15 residues. The CDR3 region is CASSKPGTGNNEQFF. The CDR3 DNA reads TGTGCCAGCAGCAAACCCGGGACAGGGAACAATGAGCAGTTCTTC.

In DNA, the CDR3 is TGTGCCAGCAGGACTGACACCGGGGAGCTGTTTTTT. Protein product: CASRTDTGELFF. This sequence joins TRBV2 and TRBJ2-2; D uncertain. The CDR3 runs to 12 residues. Germline V CDR1 and CDR2: SNHLY, FYNNEI. V was pared by 6 bases and J by 3 bases, with 5 bases between.

The CDR3 loop is CASSSTRDRAEQYF. CDR3 bases: TGTGCCAGCAGCTCCACGCGGGACAGGGCCGAGCAGTACTTC. The rearrangement links TRBV9 to TRBJ2-7; 9 nucleotides agree with TRBD1. The CDR3 extends over 14 amino acids. Germline CDR1 SGDLS, CDR2 YYNGEE. Unmatched junction bases numbered 8, after V lost 4 bases and J lost 6 bases.

This chain uses TRBV5-1 with TRBJ2-1, with TRBD2 matching 9 bases. The CDR3 consists of 15 residues. CDR1 is SGHRS and CDR2 is YFSETQ in the germline V gene. V lost 1 base, J lost 5 bases, and 4 bases stayed unmatched. The CDR3 nucleotides are TGCGCCAGCAGCTTGAGACTAGCGGAAAACAATGAGCAGTTCTTC. Translated: CASSLRLAENNEQFF.

This chain uses TRBV2 with TRBJ2-7; no reliable D call. The CDR3 covers 13 residues. The V gene's germline CDR1 is SNHLY and CDR2 FYNNEI. Trimming left V 6 bases short and J 7 bases short, with 16 bases between. The CDR3 DNA is TGTGCCAGCAGCCTGAGACTCTCACGGGAGCAGTACTTC. It specifies CASSLRLSREQYF.

The chain employs TRBV5-1 and TRBJ2-7; 7 positions agree with TRBD2. The V segment lost 0 bases and the J segment 0 bases; nucleotides outside the gene matches: 0. Germline-derived CDR1 and CDR2 are SGHRS and YFSETQ. This CDR3 is built from 14 residues. The CDR3 reads CASSLGTSSYEQYF. Written as DNA, the CDR3 is TGCGCCAGCAGCTTGGGGACTAGCTCCTACGAGCAGTACTTC. The full variable domain, completed using reference TRBV5-1 and TRBJ2-7, is KAGVTQTPRYLIKTRGQQVTLSCSPISGHRSVSWYQQTPGQGLQFLFEYFSETQRNKGNFPGRFSGRQFSNSRSEMNVSTLELGDSALYLCASSLGTSSYEQYFGPGTRLTVT.

CDR3 amino acids: CASSPSQETQYF. In DNA form, the CDR3 reads TGTGCCAGCAGCCCTAGCCAAGAGACCCAGTACTTC. V is TRBV11-2 and J is TRBJ2-5; D is ambiguous. The V end was cut by 5 bases, the J end by 1 base, with 5 bases between. CDR1 is SGHAT and CDR2 is FQNNGV in the germline V gene. The CDR3 spans 12 residues.

The V and J genes are TRBV10-3 and TRBJ1-5, with TRBD1 matching 7 bases. The germline gives CDR1 ENHRY, CDR2 SYGVKD. The CDR3 is made up of 15 amino acids. V shed 6 bases, J shed 0 bases, and the junction held 5 bases outside the gene matches. The CDR3 loop is CAISVDRASNQPQHF. The CDR3 DNA follows: TGTGCCATCAGCGTTGACAGGGCTAGCAATCAGCCCCAGCATTTT.

This chain joins TRBV29-1 and TRBJ1-1; no reliable D call. V was shortened by 5 bases and J by 7 bases, with 17 bases between the two germline ends. The CDR3 covers 13 residues. The germline V gene has CDR1 SQVTM and CDR2 ANQGSEA. The CDR3: CSVNWGGGGEAFF. CDR3 DNA: TGCAGCGTTAATTGGGGAGGTGGAGGTGAAGCTTTCTTT.

The chain recombines TRBV5-1 with TRBJ1-1; 9 nucleotides align to TRBD1. The V gene's germline CDR1 is SGHRS and CDR2 YFSETQ. The CDR3 is 16 amino acids. Trimming at V came to 3 bases and at J to 0 bases, leaving 6 bases not matched to a gene. The CDR3 DNA reads TGCGCCAGCAGCTCACAGGGGGCGGGTGTGAACACTGAAGCTTTCTTT. Protein: CASSSQGAGVNTEAFF.

The chain recombines TRBV20-1 with TRBJ2-1; TRBD2 might be the D (5 bases). Trimming took off 3 bases at V and 8 bases at J, with 14 bases between the two ends. This CDR3 region has 13 residues. The germline V gene has CDR1 DFQATT and CDR2 SNEGSKA (reference sequence). The CDR3 protein is CSASASRGYEQFF. Written as DNA, the CDR3 is TGCAGTGCTAGTGCTAGTAGAGGGTATGAGCAGTTCTTC.

The J gene is TRBJ2-1, the V gene TRBV12-3 or TRBV12-4; 8 bases map to TRBD2. The CDR3 spans 13 residues. V was pared by 5 bases and J by 12 bases, with 9 bases of the junction left unmatched. CDR3 sequence: CASSQNRGGGQFF. The CDR3 coding sequence is TGTGCCAGCAGTCAAAATCGGGGGGGCGGGCAGTTCTTC.